This entry features one T cell receptor beta chain sequence. This record belongs to a study of blood T cell repertoires in COVID-19. About the study: The United States, Italy and Spain provided the acute and convalescent COVID-19 samples.

V was pared by 6 bases and J by 8 bases, with 15 bases of the junction left unmatched. The CDR3 covers 16 residues. Germline assignment: CDR1 SNHLY and CDR2 FYNNEI. Under the authors' procedure: Amplification of reference gene primers was used by the study to estimate nucleated cell counts. The repertoire was sequenced with immunoSEQ multiplex PCR; TCRdb's copy has only in-frame clones and lacks some. V and J calls and clone size are those listed in that table; D and trimming were worked out from the DNA. This sample has 250,000 or so clones, with 83% found just once. What was sequenced was PBMCs or T cells enriched from blood (not recorded which). The J gene is TRBJ1-2, the V gene TRBV2; 10 positions match TRBD1. The sequence derives from a woman between 35 and 50 years old who had been exposed to COVID-19. The CDR3 DNA reads TGTGCCAGCAGCGCCCACACGGGACAGGGGATCGGGGGCTACACCTTC. Amino acid sequence: CASSAHTGQGIGGYTF.